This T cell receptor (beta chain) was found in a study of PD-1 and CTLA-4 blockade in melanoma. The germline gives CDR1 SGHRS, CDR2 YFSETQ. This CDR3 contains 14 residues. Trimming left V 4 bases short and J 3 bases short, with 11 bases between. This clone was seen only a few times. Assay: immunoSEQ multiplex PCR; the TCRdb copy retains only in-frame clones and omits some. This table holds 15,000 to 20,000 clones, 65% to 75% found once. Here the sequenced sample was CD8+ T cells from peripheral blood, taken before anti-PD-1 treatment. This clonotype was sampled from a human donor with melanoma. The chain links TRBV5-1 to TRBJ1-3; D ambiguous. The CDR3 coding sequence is TGCGCCAGCAGCCCTTGGCCTTATGGAAACACCATATATTTT. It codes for CASSPWPYGNTIYF.